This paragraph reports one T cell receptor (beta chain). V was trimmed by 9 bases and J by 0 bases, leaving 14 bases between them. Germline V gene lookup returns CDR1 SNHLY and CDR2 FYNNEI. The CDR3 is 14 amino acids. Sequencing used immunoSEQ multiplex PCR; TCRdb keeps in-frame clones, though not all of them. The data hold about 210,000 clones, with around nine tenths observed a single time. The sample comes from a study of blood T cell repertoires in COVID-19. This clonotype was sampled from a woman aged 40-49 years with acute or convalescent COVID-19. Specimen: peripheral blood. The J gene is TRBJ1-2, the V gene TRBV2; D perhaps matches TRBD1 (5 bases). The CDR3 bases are TGTGCCAGACAGCGGGGGGAAACTAACTATGGCTACACCTTC. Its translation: CARQRGETNYGYTF.